The 12 T cell receptor beta chains below all came from one sample that was sequenced in a study of blood T cell repertoires in COVID-19. Assay used: immunoSEQ multiplex PCR; TCRdb lists only in-frame clones, some missing. The sample records around 290,000 clones, around nine tenths being singletons. Sample: PBMCs or T cells enriched from blood (not recorded which). Source of these receptors: a woman aged 55-69 years in a cohort exposed to, infected with or recovered from COVID-19 (not recorded which).

The chain has TRBV27 and TRBJ2-1; D gene unclear. The CDR3 spans 13 residues. Germline CDR1 is MNHEY and CDR2 is SMNVEV (reference sequence). Trimming took 2 bases from V and 5 from J, leaving 7 bases between them. This chain's CDR3 is CASSLNRDNEQFF. The CDR3 DNA sequence: TGTGCCAGCAGTTTAAATCGGGACAATGAGCAGTTCTTC.

V usage is TRBV18 and J usage is TRBJ2-7; 10 bases match TRBD2. Germline V lookup: CDR1 KGHSH, CDR2 LQKENI. V lost 3 bases, J lost 6 bases, and 8 bases stayed unmatched. The CDR3 consists of 15 residues. The CDR3 protein is CASSPVLAGEGEQYF. CDR3 DNA: TGTGCCAGCTCACCGGTTCTAGCGGGAGAGGGCGAGCAGTACTTC.

The chain recombines TRBV19 with TRBJ2-1, with 9 bases fitting TRBD2. Trimming took 6 bases from V and 5 from J; bases not matched to a gene: 20. The CDR3 contains 19 residues. Germline values: CDR1 LNHDA, CDR2 SQIVND (reference sequence). The CDR3 DNA follows: TGTGCCAGTAGGGGTCGGGACACATTAGCGGGAGTCGCCAACAATGAGCAGTTCTTC. Its translation is CASRGRDTLAGVANNEQFF.

This chain links TRBV5-1 with TRBJ1-4, with TRBD1 matching over 7 bases. The J segment lost 6 bases and the V segment lost 5 bases, leaving 7 bases of the junction unmatched. The germline V gene has CDR1 SGHRS and CDR2 YFSETQ. The CDR3 runs to 14 residues. The CDR3 coding sequence is TGCGCCAGCAGGTCCGGGACAGCGGATGAAAAACTGTTTTTT. This gives the protein CASRSGTADEKLFF.

The CDR3 DNA sequence: TGCGCCAGCAGCTTGAACTTCTATGGCTACACCTTC. Encoded protein: CASSLNFYGYTF. The chain carries TRBV5-1 and TRBJ1-2; no reliable D call. The CDR3 consists of 12 residues. CDR1 is SGHRS, CDR2 YFSETQ, per germline. V was pared by 1 base and J by 4 bases, with 5 bases between.

The CDR3 DNA reads TGTGCCAGCAGTCCAACAGGGTCGGCCAATTCACCCCTCCACTTT. This translates into CASSPTGSANSPLHF. The chain recombines TRBV27 with TRBJ1-6; a weak D match, TRBD1 (6 bases). The CDR3 has 15 amino acids. Trimming stripped 5 bases from V and 7 bases from J, with 15 bases between. Looked up from germline, CDR1 is MNHEY and CDR2 is SMNVEV (reference sequence).

This clone came up once. The V and J genes are TRBV28 and TRBJ1-6; 8 bases are a match to TRBD1. J was trimmed by 6 bases and V by 8 bases; bases with no gene match: 9. The CDR3 consists of 15 residues. Looked up from germline, CDR1 is MDHEN and CDR2 is SYDVKM. This CDR3 is CASRSGTGTNSPLHF. For the CDR3, the DNA is TGTGCCAGCCGATCCGGGACAGGAACTAATTCACCCCTCCACTTT.

Remarks on this clone: An end of the junction does not agree with germline; a read error may underlie this. The chain employs TRBV7-7 and TRBJ2-5, with 13 nucleotides matching TRBD2. Germline V gives CDR1 SSHAT, CDR2 FNYEAQ (reference sequence). This CDR3 has 17 amino acids. The CDR3 DNA reads as TGTGCTAGCAGCACTAGGACTAGCGGGAGAGGTGGGGAGACCCAGTACTTC. It yields the protein CASSTRTSGRGGETQYF.

The chain recombines TRBV5-4 with TRBJ1-1; D is perhaps TRBD1 (5 bases). Germline CDR1 is SGHNT and CDR2 is YYREEE (reference sequence). Between the trimmed V and J ends, which lost 2 bases and 1 base, there was a span of 12 bases. The CDR3 loop spans 15 amino acids. Here the CDR3 reads CASSLRGHGNTEAFF. CDR3 DNA sequence: TGTGCCAGCAGCTTAAGGGGTCACGGGAACACTGAAGCTTTCTTT.

This clone was detected only a few times. The chain couples TRBV28 to TRBJ1-2; D may be TRBD1 (6 bases). Per germline, CDR1 MDHEN and CDR2 SYDVKM. Trimming cost V 6 bases and J 7 bases, with 18 bases left between them. The length of the CDR3 is 14 residues. CDR3 amino acids: CASRSAGDVGGYTF. The DNA of the CDR3 is TGTGCCAGCAGGTCGGCAGGGGATGTAGGTGGCTACACCTTC.

The rearrangement uses TRBV18 and TRBJ1-2; 8 bases match TRBD1. The CDR3 covers 13 residues. The trim removed 6 bases at V and 7 bases at J, leaving 7 bases unmatched. Germline loops: CDR1 KGHSH, CDR2 LQKENI. CDR3 DNA sequence: TGTGCCAGCTCTCCTCAGGGGGCTCGTGGCTACACCTTC. It specifies CASSPQGARGYTF.

With regard to this clone: Mismatch with germline at one junction end may stem from a read error. V usage is TRBV7-7 and J usage is TRBJ1-5; maybe TRBD1 (5 bases). The CDR3 is 16 amino acids. CDR1 is SSHAT, CDR2 FNYEAQ, per germline (reference sequence). For the CDR3, the DNA is TGTGCTAGCAGCTTAGAACAGGACGGTGACAATCAGCCCCAGCATTTT. This sequence encodes CASSLEQDGDNQPQHF.